This TCR beta chain is drawn from a study of blood T cell repertoires in COVID-19. The data were produced by immunoSEQ multiplex PCR, yet TCRdb's version contains in-frame clones alone and is incomplete. Of a few hundred thousand clones in the sample, 70% to 90% were seen once. V was clipped by 5 bases and J by 1 base, with 8 bases between them. CDR1 is SQVTM and CDR2 is ANQGSEA in the germline V gene. CDR3 length: 12 residues. The V call is TRBV29-1, the J call TRBJ1-1; D uncertain. This receptor was taken from a man younger than 45 who had recovered from COVID-19. The sequenced sample consisted of PBMCs or T cells enriched from blood (not recorded which). The CDR3 region is CSVWGGNTEAFF. DNA for the CDR3: TGCAGCGTTTGGGGAGGGAACACTGAAGCTTTCTTT.